These 14 T cell receptor beta chains originate from one sample sequenced in a study of control samples from healthy donors and cancer patients. The protocol was immunoSEQ multiplex PCR, while the TCRdb copy is restricted to in-frame clones and leaves out a portion. The top ten clones hold roughly 8.4% of a sample with under 200,000 clones, roughly 94% of them seen once. The sample was blood. These receptors were obtained from a woman between 40 and 55 years old in good health.

V is TRBV5-1 and J is TRBJ1-1; D gene unclear. V was pared by 0 bases and J by 3 bases, with 9 bases between. In germline, CDR1 is SGHRS, CDR2 YFSETQ. The CDR3 length is 14 residues. CDR3 in DNA: TGCGCCAGCAGCTTGGGGACCGTAGACACTGAAGCTTTCTTT. Its translation is CASSLGTVDTEAFF.

The chain recombines TRBV4-3 with TRBJ1-5, with D possibly TRBD1 on 5 matching bases. Per germline, CDR1 LGHNA and CDR2 YSLEER. The CDR3 is made up of 15 amino acids. V was trimmed by 2 bases and J by 6 bases, leaving 14 bases between them. CDR3 in DNA: TGCGCCAGCAGCCAAAACGGCAGGGTAGGTCAGCCCCAGCATTTT. The encoded protein is CASSQNGRVGQPQHF.

The J gene is TRBJ2-1, the V gene TRBV5-1; 7 bases agree with TRBD1. The CDR3 is made up of 15 amino acids. CDR1 is SGHRS, CDR2 YFSETQ, per germline. J lost 2 bases, V lost 5 bases, and 7 bases had no gene match. This CDR3 reads CASSSSDRAYNEQFF. In nucleotides, the CDR3 is TGCGCCAGCAGTTCTAGTGACAGGGCCTACAATGAGCAGTTCTTC. Drawing the rest from reference TRBV5-1 and TRBJ2-1, the complete variable domain is KAGVTQTPRYLIKTRGQQVTLSCSPISGHRSVSWYQQTPGQGLQFLFEYFSETQRNKGNFPGRFSGRQFSNSRSEMNVSTLELGDSALYLCASSSSDRAYNEQFFGPGTRLTVL.

This chain connects TRBV6-5 to TRBJ2-5, with D perhaps matching TRBD1 (6 bases). The germline V gene has CDR1 MNHEY and CDR2 SVGAGI. The CDR3 length is 14 residues. V was clipped by 6 bases and J by 1 base, with 12 bases between them. The CDR3 bases are TGTGCCAGCAGGAGGACAGATTTCCAAGAGACCCAGTACTTC. As protein: CASRRTDFQETQYF.

This chain links TRBV9 with TRBJ1-1; D is unclear. The CDR3 has 15 residues. V lost 3 bases and J lost 4, with 16 bases in between. Germline V CDR1 and CDR2: SGDLS, YYNGEE. The CDR3 coding sequence is TGTGCCAGCAGCGCTCTTCAAAAGGTAGGCACTGAAGCTTTCTTT. Its protein is CASSALQKVGTEAFF. The full variable domain, in which reference TRBV9 and TRBJ1-1 provide the parts outside the CDR3, is DSGVTQTPKHLITATGQRVTLRCSPRSGDLSVYWYQQSLDQGLQFLIQYYNGEERAKGNILERFSAQQFPDLHSELNLSSLELGDSALYFCASSALQKVGTEAFFGQGTRLTVV.

This clone was seen once. The chain uses TRBV2 and TRBJ2-2; the D gene is possibly TRBD1 (6 bases). The CDR3 length is 16 residues. The germline gives CDR1 SNHLY, CDR2 FYNNEI. Trimming pared 7 bases from V and 7 bases from J, leaving 22 bases between. The CDR3 spells CASKRQDLGTGGELFF. CDR3 coding DNA: TGTGCCAGCAAGAGACAGGATCTGGGGACGGGCGGGGAGCTGTTTTTT.

The gene calls are TRBV15 and TRBJ2-5; no clear D. V shed 0 bases and J shed 5 bases, with 16 bases lying between them. Germline V gene sequence: CDR1 LNHNV, CDR2 YYDKDF (reference sequence). The CDR3 has 16 amino acids. This CDR3 is CATSRDLVPRAETQYF. Here the CDR3 DNA reads TGTGCCACCAGCAGAGATCTCGTTCCGCGTGCGGAGACCCAGTACTTC.

The chain couples TRBV6-5 to TRBJ1-1, with D perhaps TRBD1 (5 bases). Trimming pared 8 bases from V and 3 bases from J, leaving 13 bases between. Germline CDR1 is MNHEY and CDR2 is SVGAGI. This CDR3 contains 13 residues. The CDR3 loop is CASYRGKDTEAFF. The CDR3 DNA follows: TGTGCCAGCTATAGGGGTAAGGACACTGAAGCTTTCTTT.

This sequence joins TRBV7-8 and TRBJ1-5; D not certain. The V end lost 1 base, the J end lost 3 bases, and 7 bases lay between the germline ends. The germline V gene encodes CDR1 SGHVS and CDR2 FQNEAQ. This CDR3 region has 14 residues. This CDR3 reads CASSLVPDNQPQHF. The CDR3 DNA follows: TGTGCCAGCAGCTTAGTCCCTGACAATCAGCCCCAGCATTTT. Looking up the rest from reference TRBV7-8 and TRBJ1-5 gives the full variable domain: GAGVSQSPRYKVAKRGQDVALRCDPISGHVSLFWYQQALGQGPEFLTYFQNEAQLDKSGLPSDRFFAERPEGSVSTLKIQRTQQEDSAVYLCASSLVPDNQPQHFGDGTRLSIL.

The rearrangement joins TRBV19 to TRBJ2-7; maybe TRBD1 (7 bases). CDR1 is LNHDA, CDR2 SQIVND, per germline (reference sequence). V was pared by 5 bases and J by 2 bases, with 16 bases between. The CDR3 covers 15 residues. The CDR3 DNA is TGTGCCAGTAGTTACGGACAGGAGGGTGCCTACGAGCAGTACTTC. The encoded protein is CASSYGQEGAYEQYF.

The chain couples TRBV3-1 (or the pseudogene TRBV3-2) to TRBJ1-4; D is unresolved. CDR1 and CDR2 from the germline V gene are LGHDT and YNNKEL (reference sequence). Trimming shortened V by 0 bases and J by 8 bases, and 4 bases separated the two germline ends. The CDR3 extends over 12 amino acids. The chain's CDR3 is CASSQEGEKLFF. DNA of the CDR3: TGTGCCAGCAGCCAAGAGGGAGAAAAACTGTTTTTT.

The V and J genes are TRBV9 and TRBJ2-7; the match to TRBD2 covers 7 bases. CDR3 length: 15 amino acids. V shed 0 bases, J shed 2 bases, and the junction held 5 bases outside the gene matches. The germline CDR1 and CDR2 sequences are SGDLS and YYNGEE. CDR3 nucleotide sequence: TGTGCCAGCAGCGTAGGTGGGAGGGGCCCCTACGAGCAGTACTTC. Translated, it gives CASSVGGRGPYEQYF.

The chain has TRBV7-3 and TRBJ2-7; D possibly corresponds to TRBD1 (6 bases). Germline CDR1 and CDR2: SGHTA and FQGTGA. V was pared by 5 bases and J by 2 bases, with 13 bases between. This CDR3 has 14 amino acids. As DNA, the CDR3 is TGTGCCAGCAGCCCAGCGACAGGAACCTACGAGCAGTACTTC. This sequence encodes CASSPATGTYEQYF.

The chain joins TRBV2 to TRBJ1-6; the D is unclear. Per the germline V gene, CDR1 is SNHLY and CDR2 is FYNNEI. The CDR3 covers 15 residues. V lost 4 bases to trimming and J lost 5 bases, with 12 bases between them. This chain's CDR3 is CASSVSRLNNSPLHF. The CDR3 DNA sequence: TGTGCCAGCAGTGTATCCAGGTTAAATAATTCACCCCTCCACTTT.